The 20 T cell receptor beta chains listed next were all sequenced from one sample in a study of blood T cell repertoires in COVID-19. Profiling relied on immunoSEQ multiplex PCR, and the TCRdb table lists in-frame clones only, not all of them. This table has under 300,000 clones, 89% appearing once. Sequenced material: peripheral blood. The receptors shown here come from a middle-aged man with acute or convalescent COVID-19.

The rearrangement joins TRBV7-9 to TRBJ2-5; TRBD2 is a possible D gene (5 bases). Trimming took 5 bases from V and 7 from J, leaving 17 bases between them. CDR1 is SEHNR, CDR2 FQNEAQ, per germline (reference sequence). The CDR3 totals 14 residues. The CDR3 DNA follows: TGTGCCAGCAGCCATCGTACGGGGTTAGGGACCCAGTACTTC. Translated, it gives CASSHRTGLGTQYF.

The chain recombines TRBV5-1 with TRBJ2-3; 7 positions match TRBD1. In germline, CDR1 is SGHRS, CDR2 YFSETQ. This CDR3 spans 16 amino acids. V lost 6 bases to trimming and J lost 0 bases; unmatched junction nucleotides: 10. CDR3 residues: CASTLPGQSSTDTQYF. CDR3 in DNA: TGCGCCAGCACCCTACCGGGACAGTCTAGCACAGATACGCAGTATTTT.

CDR3 nucleotide sequence: TGTGCCAGCAGTCTTCTAGCGGTAAACAATGAGCAGTTCTTC. Its protein product is CASSLLAVNNEQFF. This chain joins TRBV2 and TRBJ2-1; 7 nucleotides match TRBD2. J was trimmed by 5 bases and V by 5 bases; bases with no gene match: 6. CDR3 length: 14 residues. Germline CDR1 SNHLY, CDR2 FYNNEI.

As to this clone: At one boundary the junction diverges from the germline segment, which might be a read error. The chain has TRBV3-1 (or the pseudogene TRBV3-2) and TRBJ2-5; 11 positions agree with TRBD1. CDR1 is LGHDT, CDR2 YNNKEL, per germline (reference sequence). The CDR3 totals 12 residues. CDR3 residues: CASSQELGQGDF. CDR3 DNA: TGTGCCAGCAGCCAAGAATTGGGACAGGGGGACTTC.

The rearrangement links TRBV2 to TRBJ1-6; D ambiguous. V was trimmed by 8 bases and J by 9 bases, leaving 20 bases between them. Germline V CDR1 and CDR2: SNHLY, FYNNEI. The CDR3 runs to 15 residues. CDR3 protein: CASLPTALRGSPLHF. In nucleotides, the CDR3 is TGTGCCAGCCTACCTACCGCCCTTCGGGGTTCACCCCTCCACTTT.

There are a few counts of this clone. The chain couples TRBV10-3 to TRBJ1-1; D is undetermined. V was cut by 2 bases and J by 5 bases, with 9 bases left in between. The CDR3 sequence is 13 residues long. From germline, CDR1 is ENHRY and CDR2 SYGVKD. For the CDR3, the DNA is TGTGCCATCAGTGAGGTAAAGAGGACTGAAGCTTTCTTT. Protein product: CAISEVKRTEAFF.

The chain couples TRBV12-2 to TRBJ2-5; the D call in the table, TRBD2, was not verified against the DNA. TRBV12-2 is a recognized pseudogene. The CDR3 totals 11 residues. CDR3 DNA sequence: TGTGCAAGTAACGGGACTCCGACCCAGTACTTC. Protein: CASNGTPTQYF.

The chain uses TRBV5-1 and TRBJ1-1; D may be TRBD1 (6 bases). Between the trimmed V and J ends, which lost 4 bases and 4 bases, there was a span of 11 bases. The germline V gene encodes CDR1 SGHRS and CDR2 YFSETQ. This CDR3 is 13 amino acids long. The CDR3 loop is CASSPGVGTEAFF. In nucleotides, the CDR3 is TGCGCCAGCAGCCCAGGGGTGGGCACTGAAGCTTTCTTT.

This clone was counted once. This chain links TRBV2 with TRBJ2-3; D possibly corresponds to TRBD2 (6 bases). Germline-derived CDR1 and CDR2 are SNHLY and FYNNEI. The CDR3 is 15 amino acids. V gave up 4 bases and J gave up 0 bases, with 11 bases separating them. The CDR3 DNA follows: TGTGCCAGCAGTGGGGTGGGGACTAGCACAGATACGCAGTATTTT. Amino acid sequence: CASSGVGTSTDTQYF.

The chain couples TRBV29-1 to TRBJ1-1; TRBD1 matches 12 bases. Germline lookup yields CDR1 SQVTM and CDR2 ANQGSEA. Trimming took 4 bases from V and 0 from J; bases not matched to a gene: 6. This CDR3 comprises 16 residues. CDR3 DNA: TGCAGCGTTGCTGGGACAGGGGGCAGGATGAACACTGAAGCTTTCTTT. Its translation: CSVAGTGGRMNTEAFF.

This sequence joins TRBV10-1 and TRBJ2-1; possibly TRBD2 for D (5 bases). Trimming took off 8 bases at V and 0 bases at J, with 14 bases between the two ends. CDR3 length: 15 amino acids. The germline V gene encodes CDR1 WNHNN and CDR2 SYGVQD (reference sequence). CDR3 bases: TGCGCCAGCGGGTCGGGGTCTCTCTCCTACAATGAGCAGTTCTTC. As protein: CASGSGSLSYNEQFF.

V gene TRBV7-2 combines with J gene TRBJ1-2; 9 bases are a match to TRBD1. The ends lost 6 bases at V and 8 bases at J; junction bases unmatched: 10. Germline CDR1 is SGHTA and CDR2 is FQGNSA. This CDR3 has 14 residues. The CDR3 is CASRGQGPSWGYTF. CDR3 bases: TGTGCCAGCAGGGGACAGGGACCTTCCTGGGGCTACACCTTC.

The rearrangement uses TRBV24-1 and TRBJ2-2, with TRBD1 matching 9 bases. The J segment lost 4 bases and the V segment lost 5 bases, leaving 1 base of the junction unmatched. In germline, CDR1 is KGHDR, CDR2 SFDVKD. The CDR3 runs to 14 residues. CDR3 coding DNA: TGTGCCACCAGTGGGACAGGGGCCACCGGGGAGCTGTTTTTT. Protein product: CATSGTGATGELFF.

The chain combines TRBV29-1 with TRBJ1-1; 12 nucleotides align to TRBD1. Trimming removed 2 bases from V and 0 bases from J; junction bases left unmatched: 10. This CDR3 has 18 amino acids. Germline V lookup: CDR1 SQVTM, CDR2 ANQGSEA. The CDR3 loop reads CSVEYVGGQGAMNTEAFF. For the CDR3, the DNA is TGCAGCGTTGAATATGTGGGGGGACAGGGGGCTATGAACACTGAAGCTTTCTTT.

The chain couples TRBV30 to TRBJ1-2; D possibly corresponds to TRBD1 (6 bases). CDR1 and CDR2 (germline): GTSNPN, SVGIG (reference sequence). The CDR3 loop spans 13 amino acids. Deletions cut 3 bases from V and 7 bases from J, with 15 bases between. CDR3 sequence reads: CAWRDRTPIGYTF. In DNA, the CDR3 is TGTGCCTGGAGAGACAGGACTCCTATTGGCTACACCTTC. The variable domain in full, with the rest retrieved from reference TRBV30 and TRBJ1-2, is SQTIHQWPATLVQPVGSPLSLECTVEGTSNPNLYWYRQAAGRGLQLLFYSVGIGQISSEVPQNLSASRPQDRQFILSSKKLLLSDSGFYLCAWRDRTPIGYTFGSGTRLTVV.

The rearrangement joins TRBV10-3 to TRBJ1-1; D may be TRBD1 (5 bases). V gave up 0 bases and J gave up 1 base, with 6 bases separating them. The CDR3 contains 14 residues. Germline assignment: CDR1 ENHRY and CDR2 SYGVKD. CDR3: CAISESTANTEAFF. The CDR3 DNA sequence: TGTGCCATCAGTGAGTCGACAGCGAACACTGAAGCTTTCTTT.

The V call is TRBV30, the J call TRBJ2-7, with 7 bases aligning to TRBD1. The CDR3 is made up of 14 amino acids. Trimming cost V 4 bases and J 4 bases; bases outside gene matches: 10. CDR1 is GTSNPN, CDR2 SVGIG, per germline (reference sequence). CDR3 sequence: CAWNRDRLAYEQYF. The DNA of the CDR3 is TGTGCCTGGAATCGGGACAGATTAGCTTACGAGCAGTACTTC.

The rearrangement joins TRBV23-1 to TRBJ1-6, with a weak D call TRBD1 (6 bases). TRBV23-1 is known as an ORF, though its function is uncertain. V was shortened by 2 bases and J by 0 bases, with 11 bases between the two germline ends. This CDR3 comprises 17 residues. CDR3 sequence (DNA): TGCGCCAGCAGTCAACCCGACAGGTTCTCCTATAATTCACCCCTCCACTTT. This encodes CASSQPDRFSYNSPLHF.

V gene TRBV7-9 combines with J gene TRBJ2-1, with D possibly TRBD2 on 5 matching bases. The V end was cut by 2 bases, the J end by 9 bases, with 17 bases between. The CDR3 contains 15 residues. CDR1 and CDR2 (germline): SEHNR, FQNEAQ (reference sequence). In DNA form, the CDR3 reads TGTGCCAGCAGCTTAAACCCCACTAGGACGGGTGAGCAGTTCTTC. Translation: CASSLNPTRTGEQFF.

The chain uses TRBV7-9 and TRBJ1-2; possible D gene TRBD1, 6 bases. The CDR3 spans 14 residues. Germline V gene lookup returns CDR1 SEHNR and CDR2 FQNEAQ (reference sequence). Between the trimmed V and J ends, which lost 5 bases and 4 bases, there was a span of 14 bases. This chain's CDR3 is CASSPRDNLYGYTF. The CDR3 region has the DNA TGTGCCAGCAGCCCCCGGGACAACCTCTATGGCTACACCTTC.